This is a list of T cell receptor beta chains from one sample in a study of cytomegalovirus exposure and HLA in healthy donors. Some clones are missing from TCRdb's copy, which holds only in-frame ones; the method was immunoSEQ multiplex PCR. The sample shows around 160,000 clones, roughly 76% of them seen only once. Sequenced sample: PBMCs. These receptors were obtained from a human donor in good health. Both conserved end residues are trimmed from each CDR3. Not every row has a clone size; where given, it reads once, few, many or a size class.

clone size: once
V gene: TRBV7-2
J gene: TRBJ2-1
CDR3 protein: ASSLRVNSYNEQF

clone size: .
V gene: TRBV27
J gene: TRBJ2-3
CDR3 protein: ASSFRTETDTQY

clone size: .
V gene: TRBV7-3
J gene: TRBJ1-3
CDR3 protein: ASSSAGSSGNTIY

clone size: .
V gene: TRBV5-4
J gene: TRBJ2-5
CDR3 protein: ASSLESSQETQY

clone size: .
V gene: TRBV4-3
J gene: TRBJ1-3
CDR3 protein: ASSQVQNSGNTIY

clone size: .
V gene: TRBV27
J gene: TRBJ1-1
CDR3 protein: ASSLLGTPRLNTEAF

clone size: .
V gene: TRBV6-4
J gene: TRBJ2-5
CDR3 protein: ASSYVGQGWGETQY

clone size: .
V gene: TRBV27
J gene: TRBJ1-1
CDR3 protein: ASSFFGGTEAF

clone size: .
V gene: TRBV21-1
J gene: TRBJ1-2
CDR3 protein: ASSKNRGRLYGYT

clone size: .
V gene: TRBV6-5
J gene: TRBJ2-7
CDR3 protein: ASSYRVPSYEQY

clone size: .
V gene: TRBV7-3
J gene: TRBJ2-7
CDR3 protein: ASSLLQTSGGYEQY

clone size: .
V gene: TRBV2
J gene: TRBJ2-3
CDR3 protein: ASGVGLGTDTQY

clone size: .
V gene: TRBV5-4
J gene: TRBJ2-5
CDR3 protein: ASSSTGQGAETQY

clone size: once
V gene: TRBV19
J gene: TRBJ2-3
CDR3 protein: ASSKGQGTQY

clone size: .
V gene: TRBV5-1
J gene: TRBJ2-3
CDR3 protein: ASSLVASGGTDTQY

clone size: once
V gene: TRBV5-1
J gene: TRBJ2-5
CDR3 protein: ASSPRDRGETQY

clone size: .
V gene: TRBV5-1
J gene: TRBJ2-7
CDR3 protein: ASSWGQGPLPQY

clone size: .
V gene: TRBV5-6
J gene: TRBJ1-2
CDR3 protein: ASSLGPGLRTGGYGYT

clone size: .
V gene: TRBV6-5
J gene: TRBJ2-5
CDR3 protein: ASSSRTTSGETQY

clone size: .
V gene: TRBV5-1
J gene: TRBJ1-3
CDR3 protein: ASSSAGLVSGSGNTIY

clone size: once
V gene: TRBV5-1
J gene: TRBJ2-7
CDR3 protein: ASSWRESGGGYEQY

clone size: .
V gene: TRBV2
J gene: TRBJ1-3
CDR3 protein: ASSEGASGNTIY

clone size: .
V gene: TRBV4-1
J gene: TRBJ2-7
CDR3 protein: ASSQDGQGAIYEQY

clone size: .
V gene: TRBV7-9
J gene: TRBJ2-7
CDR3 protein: ASSESSGGPYEQY

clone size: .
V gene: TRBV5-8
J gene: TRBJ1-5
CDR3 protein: ASSLKQNNQPQH

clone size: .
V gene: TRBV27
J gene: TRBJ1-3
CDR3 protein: ASIQSSGNTIY

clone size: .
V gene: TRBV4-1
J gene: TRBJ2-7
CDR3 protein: ASSQERSGTAHFSYEQY

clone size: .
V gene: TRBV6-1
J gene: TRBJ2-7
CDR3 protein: ASSEASGRTYEQY

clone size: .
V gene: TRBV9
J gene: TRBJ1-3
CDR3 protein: ASSVTTGSGNTIY

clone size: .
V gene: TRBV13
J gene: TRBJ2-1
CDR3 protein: ASSFSGTGRIDEQF

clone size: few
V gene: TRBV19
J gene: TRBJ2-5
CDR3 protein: ASSQPGGLETQY

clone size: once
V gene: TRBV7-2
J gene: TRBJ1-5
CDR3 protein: ASSERTGAVGQPQH

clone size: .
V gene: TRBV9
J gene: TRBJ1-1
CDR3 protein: ASSHSDRSLEAF